A selection of T cell receptor beta chains follows, all from one sample in a study of shared clonotypes between healthy human individuals. Sequencing was performed with immunoSEQ multiplex PCR; in TCRdb, only in-frame clones are kept and a portion is missing. The top ten clones hold 0.37% of a sample with 2 million to 2.5 million clones, roughly 90% of them seen once. The specimen was naive CD4+ T cells from PBMCs. These receptors were collected from a man aged 18 to 30 in good health. Some clones in this sample may be carry-over from other donors' samples. Both conserved end residues are part of each CDR3. The D gene is left open where the match is weak. Clone size is not always given. Where it is, it says once, few, many or a class for expanded clones.

>TRBJ1-2|NA|TRBV27|14|NA
TGTGCCAGCAGTTTATCTGGGGGGAACTATGGCTACACCTTC
CASSLSGGNYGYTF
>TRBJ1-2|once|TRBV6-6|13|NA
TGTGCCAGCAGTTACCAGGAGAGTCAAGGCTACACCTTC
CASSYQESQGYTF
>TRBJ2-2|NA|TRBV27|17|TRBD2
TGTGCCAGCAGTCCACAAGGACTAGCGACGAACACCGGGGAGCTGTTTTTT
CASSPQGLATNTGELFF
>TRBJ2-4|NA|TRBV5-6|14|NA
TGTGCCAGCAAGGTTTGGGGAGCCAAAAACATTCAGTACTTC
CASKVWGAKNIQYF
>TRBJ2-7|NA|TRBV4-3|14|TRBD2
TGCGCCAGCAGCACACTAGCGGGATCGGGCGAGCAGTACTTC
CASSTLAGSGEQYF
>TRBJ1-2|NA|TRBV5-1|14|NA
TGCGCCAGCAGCGATGGACTGTCCGGGTATGGCTACACCTTC
CASSDGLSGYGYTF
>TRBJ1-2|NA|TRBV7-3|13|TRBD1
TGTGCCAGCAGCCCAGGGGGCGGATATGGCTACACCTTC
CASSPGGGYGYTF
>TRBJ2-3|once|TRBV27|18|NA
TGTGCCAGCAGCGTTATCGGTGGGGAGCTAAGGTGGCCAGATACGCAGTATTTT
CASSVIGGELRWPDTQYF
>TRBJ2-3|NA|TRBV7-9|18|NA
TGTGCCAGCAGCGTAAGCCTCCTAGCGCGTCCAAGCACAGATACGCAGTATTTT
CASSVSLLARPSTDTQYF
>TRBJ2-1|NA|TRBV9|20|TRBD2
TGTGCCAGCAGCGTAGCCCCCCCTGGTTTCGGCGGGAGACAGCGATATGAGCAGTTCTTC
CASSVAPPGFGGRQRYEQFF
>TRBJ1-2|NA|TRBV4-2|15|TRBD1
TGTGCCAGCAGCCAAGATCGGACAGGGGGCGGTGGCTACACCTTC
CASSQDRTGGGGYTF
>TRBJ2-3|NA|TRBV4-1|17|NA
TGCGCCAGCAGCGCCCAGGGGGGGCGGACCGGCACAGATACGCAGTATTTT
CASSAQGGRTGTDTQYF
>TRBJ1-2|NA|TRBV6-6|12|NA
TGTGCCAGCAGCAACCTAGGCTATGGCTACACCTTC
CASSNLGYGYTF
>TRBJ1-5|NA|TRBV7-2|12|NA
TGTGCCAGCAGCTTAGATTATCAGCCCCAGCATTTT
CASSLDYQPQHF
>TRBJ1-5|NA|TRBV10-1|17|TRBD1
TGCGCCAGCAGTCCCAAACCGGACAGGGAGGAAATTCAGCCCCAGCATTTT
CASSPKPDREEIQPQHF
>TRBJ1-2|once|TRBV28|16|NA
TGTGCCAGCACCCTCAATTGGCTGAATTCTAACTATGGCTACACCTTC
CASTLNWLNSNYGYTF
>TRBJ1-2|few|TRBV4-1|14|NA
TGCGCCAGCAGCACTCAAACAGGGACCTATGGCTACACCTTC
CASSTQTGTYGYTF
>TRBJ2-3|NA|TRBV5-1|15|TRBD1
TGCGCCAGCAGCTCGACGGGACAGGACACAGATACGCAGTATTTT
CASSSTGQDTDTQYF
>TRBJ2-7|NA|TRBV28|15|TRBD1
TGTGCCAGCTCTGGAACCGGGACAGGGCAGTACGAGCAGTACTTC
CASSGTGTGQYEQYF
>TRBJ2-2|NA|TRBV18|16|NA
TGTGCCAGCTCACCGCTTTTGGGAGGCAACACCGGGGAGCTGTTTTTT
CASSPLLGGNTGELFF
>TRBJ2-7|NA|TRBV28|12|TRBD1
TGTGCCAGTCAGGGGGCACCCTACGAGCAGTACTTC
CASQGAPYEQYF
>TRBJ1-1|NA|TRBV7-3|13|NA
TGTGCCAGCAGCTACCAAAGCAACACTGAAGCTTTCTTT
CASSYQSNTEAFF
>TRBJ2-5|once|TRBV5-5|14|NA
TGTGCCAGCAGCTTACAGGGTAGGGAGGAGACCCAGTACTTC
CASSLQGREETQYF
>TRBJ2-6|NA|TRBV11-1|15|NA
TGTGCCAGCACCCTAGGGGAGTCTGGGGCCAACGTCCTGACTTTC
CASTLGESGANVLTF
>TRBJ2-1|NA|TRBV7-9|17|NA
TGTGCCAGCAGCTTAGCTCGCTCTCTTATTCACTACAATGAGCAGTTCTTC
CASSLARSLIHYNEQFF
>TRBJ2-7|NA|TRBV11-3|13|NA
TGTGCCAGCAGCTTAGAGGGGGCCTACGAGCAGTACTTC
CASSLEGAYEQYF
>TRBJ2-6|NA|TRBV21-1|18|NA
TGTGCCAGTGAGCCAGGGGGAGGCGAGAGCTCTGGGGCCAACGTCCTGACTTTC
CASEPGGGESSGANVLTF
>TRBJ1-1|NA|TRBV28|14|NA
TGTGCCAGCAGTCTCCCCCCAGGGATCACTGAAGCTTTCTTT
CASSLPPGITEAFF
>TRBJ2-7|NA|TRBV28|14|NA
TGTGCCAGCAGTACGACAGGAAGGTCTCTCGAGCAGTACTTC
CASSTTGRSLEQYF
>TRBJ2-5|once|TRBV29-1|11|NA
TGCAGCGTTGACAGGAGGGAGACCCAGTACTTC
CSVDRRETQYF
>TRBJ1-5|NA|TRBV30|12|NA
TGTGCCTGGGGCAACCGGGACACCGCACAGCATTTT
CAWGNRDTAQHF
>TRBJ2-7|NA|TRBV6-5|13|NA
TGTGCCAGCAGTCCCTCGCAGGGCGGCCTACTGTACTTC
CASSPSQGGLLYF
>TRBJ1-5|NA|TRBV5-1|15|NA
TGCGCCAGCAGCGATGGAACCAACGCAAATCAGCCCCAGCATTTT
CASSDGTNANQPQHF
>TRBJ2-1|NA|TRBV29-1|12|TRBD2
TGCAGCGTCGGGAGGGGCTACAATGAGCAGTTCTTC
CSVGRGYNEQFF
>TRBJ1-2|NA|TRBV5-1|13|TRBD1
TGCGCCAGCAGCTCGGGACAGTTGTATGGCTACACCTTC
CASSSGQLYGYTF
>TRBJ1-2|NA|TRBV7-2|14|TRBD1
TGTGCCAGCAGCACGGGACAGGGGACGTTCGGCTACACCTTC
CASSTGQGTFGYTF
>TRBJ2-1|NA|TRBV10-3|17|NA
TGTGCCATCAGTGAGTCAGCGGCATCCATACTCTACAATGAGCAGTTCTTC
CAISESAASILYNEQFF
>TRBJ1-1|NA|TRBV15|13|NA
TGTGCCACCAGCAGATTAAGGGCCACTGAAGCTTTCTTT
CATSRLRATEAFF
>TRBJ1-1|NA|TRBV7-9|14|NA
TGTGCCAGCAGCTTACGAGGCAGGTCCACTGAAGCTTTCTTT
CASSLRGRSTEAFF